This entry features one T cell receptor (beta chain) sequence. As yet, its antigen is unknown. The CDR3 extends over 15 amino acids. The V gene's germline CDR1 is MNHEY and CDR2 SMNVEV (reference sequence). These data are taken from a study of monozygotic twins with inflammatory bowel disease. The template-switching step introduced UMIs that carried a 6-nucleotide sample barcode. TCRalpha and TCRbeta cDNA went through nested PCRs of roughly 17 and 9 cycles, two in total. TCRdb reanalyzed the 5' RACE reads and collapses them to one entry per CDR3 protein, without DNA. This repertoire includes 400,000 or so distinct CDR3 sequences. Study results and caveats: Patients got different immunosuppressive treatments, which may have made their repertoires more variable. T cell subtypes were not distinguishable in this analysis.

The receptor was isolated from a human donor with ulcerative colitis or Crohn's disease, or a healthy co-twin of an affected twin (not recorded which). The rearrangement joins TRBV27 to TRBJ1-5; the TRBD1 assignment by TCRdb is unverifiable without DNA. Sequencing was carried out using blood. The CDR3 loop is CASSPGTAWDQPQHF.